Listed below are T cell receptor beta chains from one sample, sequenced in a study of cytomegalovirus exposure and HLA in healthy donors. Generated by immunoSEQ multiplex PCR, the TCRdb table keeps only in-frame clones and is missing some. The sample lists about 130,000 clones; 80% were seen once. The sample was PBMCs. The receptors were sampled from a man aged 25 to 40 in good health and CMV-seronegative. Both conserved end residues are trimmed from each CDR3.

cdr3_aa: ASSLWEGVYEQY; cdr3_length: 12; j_call: TRBJ2-7; v_call: TRBV7-9
cdr3_aa: ASSYSTGAAGELF; cdr3_length: 13; j_call: TRBJ2-2; v_call: TRBV6-6
cdr3_aa: ASSPNRVGYT; cdr3_length: 10; j_call: TRBJ1-2; v_call: TRBV2
cdr3_aa: ASSLGTVSGNTIY; cdr3_length: 13; j_call: TRBJ1-3; v_call: TRBV18
cdr3_aa: ASSPREAGGNTIY; cdr3_length: 13; j_call: TRBJ1-3; v_call: TRBV6-1
cdr3_aa: ASSYSSIGNTIY; cdr3_length: 12; j_call: TRBJ1-3; v_call: TRBV6-6
cdr3_aa: ASSVNTVLT; cdr3_length: 9; j_call: TRBJ2-6; v_call: TRBV9
cdr3_aa: ASSFFQGTTNEKLF; cdr3_length: 14; j_call: TRBJ1-4; v_call: TRBV5-6
cdr3_aa: ASSSASGGAARETQY; cdr3_length: 15; j_call: TRBJ2-5; v_call: TRBV5-6
cdr3_aa: ASSLGSGGDDTQY; cdr3_length: 13; j_call: TRBJ2-3; v_call: TRBV5-1
cdr3_aa: ASKAGGNSPLH; cdr3_length: 11; j_call: TRBJ1-6; v_call: TRBV6-1
cdr3_aa: ASSFHADYEQY; cdr3_length: 11; j_call: TRBJ2-7; v_call: TRBV7-9
cdr3_aa: ASSVEGTTNYGYT; cdr3_length: 13; j_call: TRBJ1-2; v_call: TRBV9
cdr3_aa: ASSMNDMSSYEQY; cdr3_length: 13; j_call: TRBJ2-7; v_call: TRBV19
cdr3_aa: ASSDHSDRPGYT; cdr3_length: 12; j_call: TRBJ1-2; v_call: TRBV25-1
cdr3_aa: ASRAGRQETQY; cdr3_length: 11; j_call: TRBJ2-5; v_call: TRBV6-5
cdr3_aa: ASSLGGGSRGNTNEQF; cdr3_length: 16; j_call: TRBJ2-1; v_call: TRBV7-8
cdr3_aa: ASRSRDKAYEQY; cdr3_length: 12; j_call: TRBJ2-7; v_call: TRBV27
cdr3_aa: ASSPGLYSNEQF; cdr3_length: 12; j_call: TRBJ2-1; v_call: TRBV28
cdr3_aa: ASRTGGGYNEQF; cdr3_length: 12; j_call: TRBJ2-1; v_call: TRBV28
cdr3_aa: ASSFRVSNQPQH; cdr3_length: 12; j_call: TRBJ1-5; v_call: TRBV6-6
cdr3_aa: ASSSNQGTTTNEKLF; cdr3_length: 15; j_call: TRBJ1-4; v_call: TRBV21-1
cdr3_aa: ASSQGWQSYGYT; cdr3_length: 12; j_call: TRBJ1-2; v_call: TRBV4-1
cdr3_aa: ASSMGSGTLAQQY; cdr3_length: 13; j_call: TRBJ2-7; v_call: TRBV19
cdr3_aa: ASSLHRASYEQY; cdr3_length: 12; j_call: TRBJ2-7; v_call: TRBV11-3
cdr3_aa: ASRISGNTDTQY; cdr3_length: 12; j_call: TRBJ2-3; v_call: TRBV27
cdr3_aa: ASSKFRDIGNTIY; cdr3_length: 13; j_call: TRBJ1-3; v_call: TRBV13
cdr3_aa: ASSPERVAGVDTQY; cdr3_length: 14; j_call: TRBJ2-3; v_call: TRBV9
cdr3_aa: ASSSPGFYEQY; cdr3_length: 11; j_call: TRBJ2-7; v_call: TRBV6-1
cdr3_aa: ASYSRAYPYEQY; cdr3_length: 12; j_call: TRBJ2-7; v_call: TRBV28
cdr3_aa: ASSLGGRGPSYEQY; cdr3_length: 14; j_call: TRBJ2-7; v_call: TRBV7-9
cdr3_aa: ASSLAGGNTEAF; cdr3_length: 12; j_call: TRBJ1-1; v_call: TRBV19
cdr3_aa: ASTRSGSGDTQY; cdr3_length: 12; j_call: TRBJ2-3; v_call: TRBV28
cdr3_aa: ASSRGQGGTEAF; cdr3_length: 12; j_call: TRBJ1-1; v_call: TRBV6-6
cdr3_aa: AWSTGQGAQETQY; cdr3_length: 13; j_call: TRBJ2-5; v_call: TRBV30
cdr3_aa: ASSSPRAGAIVGELF; cdr3_length: 15; j_call: TRBJ2-2; v_call: TRBV28
cdr3_aa: ASSYSAAPTLYEQY; cdr3_length: 14; j_call: TRBJ2-7; v_call: TRBV6-5
cdr3_aa: ASSSHIAGDQETQY; cdr3_length: 14; j_call: TRBJ2-5; v_call: TRBV13
cdr3_aa: ASSYSNPGNTEAF; cdr3_length: 13; j_call: TRBJ1-1; v_call: TRBV6-5
cdr3_aa: ASSQSLTAGVAYEQY; cdr3_length: 15; j_call: TRBJ2-7; v_call: TRBV18
cdr3_aa: ASSKVRHGQGADYGYT; cdr3_length: 16; j_call: TRBJ1-2; v_call: TRBV21-1
cdr3_aa: ASSYGLSSYNEQF; cdr3_length: 13; j_call: TRBJ2-1; v_call: TRBV6-6
cdr3_aa: ASSYSPNSNTGELF; cdr3_length: 14; j_call: TRBJ2-2; v_call: TRBV6-5
cdr3_aa: ASSLVGRTEAF; cdr3_length: 11; j_call: TRBJ1-1; v_call: TRBV5-1
cdr3_aa: ASSFPGQETQY; cdr3_length: 11; j_call: TRBJ2-5; v_call: TRBV5-1
cdr3_aa: ASSPRRGATEKLF; cdr3_length: 13; j_call: TRBJ1-4; v_call: TRBV6-5
cdr3_aa: ASSESRVQPQH; cdr3_length: 11; j_call: TRBJ1-5; v_call: TRBV18
cdr3_aa: ASSLRGGTEAF; cdr3_length: 11; j_call: TRBJ1-1; v_call: TRBV9
cdr3_aa: AIGAGGVTDTQY; cdr3_length: 12; j_call: TRBJ2-3; v_call: TRBV10-3
cdr3_aa: ASSIQGGNYGYT; cdr3_length: 12; j_call: TRBJ1-2; v_call: TRBV19
cdr3_aa: AISDPTGANTEAF; cdr3_length: 13; j_call: TRBJ1-1; v_call: TRBV10-3
cdr3_aa: AWSVRGNYGYT; cdr3_length: 11; j_call: TRBJ1-2; v_call: TRBV30
cdr3_aa: ASSLTRDTQY; cdr3_length: 10; j_call: TRBJ2-3; v_call: TRBV5-1